Presented here are 9 T cell receptor beta chains from one specimen sequenced in a study of blood T cell repertoires in COVID-19. The assay was immunoSEQ multiplex PCR, and TCRdb's table has in-frame clones only and misses some. The data contain 250,000 to 300,000 clones, approximately 90% of them seen just once; the ten biggest clones take up around 3.6%. The source material was peripheral blood. Receptors originate from a man between 18 and 29 years old with active or convalescent COVID-19.

This chain connects TRBV28 to TRBJ2-1; weak D call: TRBD1 (6 bases). The CDR3 covers 14 residues. The ends were cut back, 9 bases at V and 7 bases at J, with 19 bases in the middle. Germline V lookup: CDR1 MDHEN, CDR2 SYDVKM. The CDR3 DNA sequence: TGTGCCAGTTACCATCAGGGGTTTGAGAATGAGCAGTTCTTC. Translation gives CASYHQGFENEQFF.

The rearrangement links TRBV4-1 to TRBJ1-5, with D maybe TRBD1 (6 bases). V was pared by 0 bases and J by 4 bases, with 19 bases between. Germline V gives CDR1 MGHRA, CDR2 YSYEKL. The CDR3 extends over 18 amino acids. The CDR3 loop is CASSQDRSATGRNQPQHF. The CDR3 region has the DNA TGCGCCAGCAGCCAAGACCGGTCCGCGACAGGTCGTAATCAGCCCCAGCATTTT.

This sequence joins TRBV5-4 and TRBJ2-1, with unresolved D. In germline, CDR1 is SGHNT, CDR2 YYREEE (reference sequence). This CDR3 is built from 11 residues. V dropped 4 bases and J dropped 7 bases, with 6 bases sitting between them. CDR3 coding DNA: TGTGCCAGCAGCCTAATTAATGAGCAGTTCTTC. It is translated as CASSLINEQFF. Combining the CDR3 with reference TRBV5-4 and TRBJ2-1 gives the whole variable domain ETGVTQSPTHLIKTRGQQVTLRCSSQSGHNTVSWYQQALGQGPQFIFQYYREEENGRGNFPPRFSGLQFPNYSSELNVNALELDDSALYLCASSLINEQFFGPGTRLTVL.

A note on this clone: The final CDR3 position lacks the conserved phenylalanine or tryptophan, pointing to a likely read error. The limits of the CDR3 on the DNA are not certain, so only TCRdb's listed CDR3 is given. The chain is built from TRBV9 and TRBJ1-2; TRBD1, as called in the table, went unchecked against the DNA. From its first to its last residue, the CDR3 has 11 amino acids. The germline V gene has CDR1 SGDLS and CDR2 YYNGEE. The CDR3 spells CASRDCRDSEN.

This chain links TRBV28 with TRBJ2-5; D is perhaps TRBD2 (7 bases). CDR3 length equals 14 residues. V was shortened by 7 bases and J by 7 bases, with 19 bases between the two germline ends. CDR1 is MDHEN, CDR2 SYDVKM, per germline. CDR3 DNA: TGTGCCAGCACACTCCAAGGGGGGGATTGGACCCAGTACTTC. Translating gives CASTLQGGDWTQYF.

The rearrangement uses TRBV6-1 and TRBJ1-5; D remains ambiguous. Germline V lookup: CDR1 MNHNS, CDR2 SASEGT. The CDR3 is made up of 15 amino acids. The germline V and J ends were trimmed by 1 base and 7 bases, with 14 bases remaining between them. CDR3 in DNA: TGTGCCAGCAGTGAAGTATACAGCCCGGGACAGCCCCAGCATTTT. As protein: CASSEVYSPGQPQHF.

With respect to this clone: Other DNA sequences in the sample encode the same CDR3. The chain links TRBV7-9 to TRBJ1-5; 8 positions match TRBD1. CDR3 length: 14 amino acids. Germline CDR1 reads SEHNR; CDR2 reads FQNEAQ (reference sequence). J lost 5 bases, V lost 4 bases, and 4 bases had no gene match. As DNA, the CDR3 is TGTGCCAGCAGCTCGACAGGGGACTATCAGCCCCAGCATTTT. Protein product: CASSSTGDYQPQHF. Variable domain in full (rest from reference TRBV7-9 and TRBJ1-5): DTGVSQNPRHKITKRGQNVTFRCDPISEHNRLYWYRQTLGQGPEFLTYFQNEAQLEKSRLLSDRFSAERPKGSFSTLEIQRTEQGDSAMYLCASSSTGDYQPQHFGDGTRLSIL.

The CDR3 DNA follows: TGTGCCAGCAGTTTTTATACGGGAGTTTCCAATGAGCAGTTCTTC. It translates to CASSFYTGVSNEQFF. The chain couples TRBV27 to TRBJ2-1, with D possibly being TRBD2 (6 bases). V lost 3 bases, J lost 6 bases, and 15 bases lay in between. CDR1 is MNHEY, CDR2 SMNVEV, per germline (reference sequence). This CDR3 comprises 15 residues.

This clone was seen once. V and J are TRBV2 and TRBJ2-3; 10 bases are a match to TRBD1. Germline V gene data show CDR1 as SNHLY and CDR2 as FYNNEI. This CDR3 comprises 16 residues. Trimming at V came to 4 bases and at J to 5 bases, leaving 9 bases not matched to a gene. The CDR3 reads CASSGQGARLGDTQYF. Here the CDR3 DNA reads TGTGCCAGCAGTGGACAGGGGGCGCGGTTAGGAGATACGCAGTATTTT.